The next 11 T cell receptor beta chains were all read from a single sample in a study of cytomegalovirus exposure and HLA in healthy donors. The table came from immunoSEQ multiplex PCR; TCRdb's copy has only in-frame clones and leaves some out. This table has over 130,000 clones, roughly 86% appearing once. The sequencing sample was made of PBMCs. These receptors originate from a young man in good health and CMV-seropositive.

The CDR3 DNA reads TGTGCCAGCAGCTTAACGACAGGTATGAACACTGAAGCTTTCTTT. Translated, it gives CASSLTTGMNTEAFF. This sequence joins TRBV7-3 and TRBJ1-1; D perhaps matches TRBD1 (6 bases). Looked up from germline, CDR1 is SGHTA and CDR2 is FQGTGA. Trimming took off 0 bases at V and 0 bases at J, with 8 bases between the two ends. This CDR3 contains 15 residues.

The chain couples TRBV4-2 to TRBJ2-5; possible D gene TRBD2, 5 bases. Germline lookup yields CDR1 LGHNA and CDR2 YNFKEQ. The CDR3 extends over 16 amino acids. V gave up 4 bases and J gave up 4 bases, with 19 bases separating them. CDR3: CASSRSSAGGSETQYF. As DNA, the CDR3 is TGTGCCAGCAGCCGCTCGTCGGCAGGCGGGTCAGAGACCCAGTACTTC.

Only a few counts were recorded for this clone. This chain joins TRBV5-6 and TRBJ1-5; possibly TRBD1 for D (5 bases). V was trimmed by 4 bases and J by 8 bases, leaving 10 bases between them. Germline CDR1 and CDR2: SGHDT and YYEEEE. This CDR3 is 12 amino acids long. The CDR3 here is CASSLWGEPQHF. The CDR3 DNA is TGTGCCAGCAGCCTTTGGGGGGAGCCCCAGCATTTT.

The gene calls are TRBV12-5 and TRBJ2-5, with 9 bases fitting TRBD1. The trim removed 6 bases at V and 5 bases at J, leaving 7 bases unmatched. Germline V gene data show CDR1 as LGHNT and CDR2 as FRNRAP. This CDR3 spans 14 amino acids. CDR3: CASGPQGAGETQYF. CDR3 DNA sequence: TGTGCTAGTGGACCACAGGGGGCAGGGGAGACCCAGTACTTC.

The genes are TRBV7-6 and TRBJ2-7; the D is unclear. CDR3 length: 12 amino acids. V dropped 1 base and J dropped 6 bases, with 7 bases sitting between them. CDR1 SGHVS and CDR2 FNYEAQ come from the germline V gene. The DNA of the CDR3 is TGTGCCAGCAGCTTAGTCCCTCGCGAGCAGTACTTC. Protein product: CASSLVPREQYF.

In DNA, the CDR3 is TGTGCCAGCAGCATAGACAGGAACACTGAAGCTTTCTTT. It is translated as CASSIDRNTEAFF. The chain carries TRBV7-2 and TRBJ1-1; weak D call: TRBD1 (5 bases). The germline V gene encodes CDR1 SGHTA and CDR2 FQGNSA. The CDR3 sequence is 13 residues long. V lost 5 bases, J lost 1 base, and 8 bases lay in between.

The V gene is TRBV7-8, the J gene TRBJ1-5, with D unclear. Trimming stripped 4 bases from V and 5 bases from J, with 18 bases between. The CDR3 consists of 16 residues. Germline CDR1 is SGHVS and CDR2 is FQNEAQ. As DNA, the CDR3 is TGTGCCAGCAGCTGGCAGCATAGGACGGGAGATCAGCCCCAGCATTTT. It encodes CASSWQHRTGDQPQHF. Full variable domain (outside the CDR3, taken from reference TRBV7-8 and TRBJ1-5): GAGVSQSPRYKVAKRGQDVALRCDPISGHVSLFWYQQALGQGPEFLTYFQNEAQLDKSGLPSDRFFAERPEGSVSTLKIQRTQQEDSAVYLCASSWQHRTGDQPQHFGDGTRLSIL.

This chain joins TRBV5-5 and TRBJ1-5; D is possibly TRBD1 (6 bases). Germline assignment: CDR1 SGHKS and CDR2 YYEKEE (reference sequence). CDR3 length: 16 residues. V was pared by 4 bases and J by 0 bases, with 14 bases between. CDR3 in DNA: TGTGCCAGCAGCCATACGACAGGATATAGCAATCAGCCCCAGCATTTT. Protein product: CASSHTTGYSNQPQHF.

V usage is TRBV9 and J usage is TRBJ2-1, with 12 bases identical to TRBD1. CDR3 length: 20 amino acids. CDR1 and CDR2 from the germline V gene are SGDLS and YYNGEE. V lost 0 bases, J lost 0 bases, and 10 bases stayed unmatched. In nucleotides, the CDR3 is TGTGCCAGCAGCGTAGAGGTGGGGACAGGGGGCCCTAGCTCCTACAATGAGCAGTTCTTC. Amino acids: CASSVEVGTGGPSSYNEQFF.

The chain recombines TRBV5-1 with TRBJ2-1; 9 bases match TRBD1. After removal of 0 bases from V and 6 bases from J, the junction contained 7 bases not matched to a gene. Germline CDR1 SGHRS, CDR2 YFSETQ. This CDR3 is built from 16 residues. CDR3 amino acids: CASSLAPGQGFNEQFF. DNA of the CDR3: TGCGCCAGCAGCTTGGCCCCGGGACAGGGCTTCAATGAGCAGTTCTTC.

The V call is TRBV27, the J call TRBJ1-5; 8 nucleotides agree with TRBD1. V was pared by 4 bases and J by 7 bases, with 9 bases of the junction left unmatched. The CDR3 is 15 amino acids. Looked up from germline, CDR1 is MNHEY and CDR2 is SMNVEV (reference sequence). The CDR3 loop is CASSSRTGKFQPQHF. CDR3 coding DNA: TGTGCCAGCAGTTCCAGGACAGGGAAATTCCAGCCCCAGCATTTT.